This T cell receptor (beta chain) was captured by sequencing in a study of blood T cell repertoires in COVID-19. The assay was immunoSEQ multiplex PCR, and TCRdb's table has in-frame clones only and misses some. The repertoire consists of 200,000 to 250,000 clones, with approximately 78% occurring once and the leading ten covering approximately 8%. The CDR3 is 15 amino acids. From germline, CDR1 is SQVTM and CDR2 ANQGSEA. Trimming removed 7 bases from V and 6 bases from J; junction bases left unmatched: 17. The J gene is TRBJ2-7, the V gene TRBV29-1; 8 nucleotides line up with TRBD1. Source material: peripheral blood. This TCR was recovered from a woman of 80 years or more with COVID-19, enrolled during active disease. Here the CDR3 reads CSAFGEPTGDLEQYF. CDR3 in DNA: TGCAGCGCTTTTGGTGAGCCGACAGGGGATCTCGAGCAGTACTTC.